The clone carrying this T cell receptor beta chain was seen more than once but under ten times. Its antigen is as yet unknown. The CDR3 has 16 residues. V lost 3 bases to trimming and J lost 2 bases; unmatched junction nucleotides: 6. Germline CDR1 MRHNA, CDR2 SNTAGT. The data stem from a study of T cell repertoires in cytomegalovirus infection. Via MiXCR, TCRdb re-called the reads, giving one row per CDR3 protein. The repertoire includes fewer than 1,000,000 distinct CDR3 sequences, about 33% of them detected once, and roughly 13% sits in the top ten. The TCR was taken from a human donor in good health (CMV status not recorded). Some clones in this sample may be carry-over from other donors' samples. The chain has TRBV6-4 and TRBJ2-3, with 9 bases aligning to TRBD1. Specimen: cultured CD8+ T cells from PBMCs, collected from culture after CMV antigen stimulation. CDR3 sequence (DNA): TGTGCCAGCAGTGAAACAGGGGGCGAATACACAGATACGCAGTATTTT. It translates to CASSETGGEYTDTQYF.